The text below deals with one TCR beta chain. The sample comes from a study of shared clonotypes between healthy human individuals. Deep was the level used in running the assay. TCRdb's copy holds only in-frame clones and misses some; the assay was immunoSEQ multiplex PCR. This sample has 2 million to 2.5 million clones; 90% to 96% occur once, and the top ten carry approximately 0.13%. The split of CD4+ cells yielded CD45RA+ naive and CD45RA-negative memory subsets. CDR3 size: 13 residues. Looked up from germline, CDR1 is GTSNPN and CDR2 is SVGIG (reference sequence). Trimming took 5 bases from V and 8 from J, leaving 15 bases between them.

Sequencing was done on a sample of naive CD4+ T cells sorted from blood. Subset in this sample: CD45RA+ positively selected. This clonotype was obtained from a man aged 18-30 years in good health. This chain uses TRBV30 with TRBJ1-4; D is unresolved. In nucleotides, the CDR3 is TGTGCCTGGGGCCCCGTGGCGGCCGAAAAACTGTTTTTT. Encoded protein: CAWGPVAAEKLFF.